The 25 T cell receptor beta chains presented below share a single source sample, sequenced in a study of hypomethylating agent response in myelodysplastic syndrome. The data were produced by immunoSEQ multiplex PCR, yet TCRdb's version contains in-frame clones alone and is incomplete. The profile covers approximately 11,000 clones, with over 80% appearing a single time and over 3% taken by the ten largest. This specimen was bone marrow, taken before or after starting hypomethylating agent treatment for myelodysplastic syndrome (not recorded which). Receptor source: a human donor with myelodysplastic syndrome.

This clone showed up just once. The chain uses TRBV5-1 and TRBJ2-1, with D maybe TRBD1 (6 bases). With 1 base removed from V and 6 bases from J, the gap between germline ends came to 8 bases. The CDR3 contains 13 residues. The germline V gene encodes CDR1 SGHRS and CDR2 YFSETQ. CDR3 sequence: CASSLTGINEQFF. The CDR3 DNA follows: TGCGCCAGCAGCTTGACAGGGATCAATGAGCAGTTCTTC.

The CDR3 here is CASSIEGLSSSTGELFF. The CDR3 nucleotides read TGTGCCAGTAGTATAGAAGGCCTGAGCTCCTCCACCGGGGAGCTGTTTTTT. The V and J genes are TRBV19 and TRBJ2-2; D gene uncertain. Trimming pared 0 bases from V and 4 bases from J, leaving 15 bases between. CDR1 is LNHDA and CDR2 is SQIVND in the germline V gene (reference sequence). The CDR3 contains 17 residues.

V and J are TRBV4-2 and TRBJ1-2, with D possibly being TRBD1 (6 bases). The CDR3 is 14 residues long. The germline CDR1 and CDR2 sequences are LGHNA and YNFKEQ. Trimming removed 4 bases at V and 4 bases at J, with 13 bases between. The CDR3 reads CASSRGGGGYGYTF. The CDR3, as DNA: TGTGCCAGCAGCCGGGGTGGGGGCGGCTATGGCTACACCTTC.

V gene TRBV5-4 combines with J gene TRBJ1-5; 10 bases are shared with TRBD1. Germline CDR1 reads SGHNT; CDR2 reads YYREEE (reference sequence). V lost 4 bases and J lost 5; bases outside the gene matches: 3. There are 14 residues in the CDR3. In nucleotides, the CDR3 is TGTGCCAGCAGCCTGGACAGGGGGGATCAGCCCCAGCATTTT. Its protein is CASSLDRGDQPQHF.

This chain uses TRBV30 with TRBJ1-2; perhaps TRBD1 as D (6 bases). Germline loops: CDR1 GTSNPN, CDR2 SVGIG (reference sequence). The V and J ends lost 3 bases and 4 bases respectively, with 12 bases between them. The CDR3 extends over 13 amino acids. The CDR3: CAWRVQGFYGYTF. CDR3 nucleotides: TGTGCCTGGAGAGTACAGGGATTCTATGGCTACACCTTC.

The chain is built from TRBV5-4 and TRBJ2-7; 10 bases match TRBD2. With 3 bases clipped from V and 5 bases from J, the junction kept 8 bases outside the gene matches. From germline, CDR1 is SGHNT and CDR2 YYREEE (reference sequence). The CDR3 consists of 15 residues. The DNA for the CDR3 is TGTGCCAGCAGCTCACCTAGCGGGGGCTACCACGAGCAGTACTTC. It translates to CASSSPSGGYHEQYF.

This chain connects TRBV7-9 to TRBJ2-5; perhaps TRBD1 as D (6 bases). The CDR3 contains 16 residues. Germline CDR1 SEHNR, CDR2 FQNEAQ (reference sequence). V lost 1 base and J lost 7, with 19 bases in between. CDR3 region: CASSLGTGWLKGTQYF. The CDR3 bases are TGTGCCAGCAGCTTAGGTACAGGGTGGCTAAAGGGGACCCAGTACTTC. The whole variable domain, filled in from reference TRBV7-9 and TRBJ2-5, reads DTGVSQNPRHKITKRGQNVTFRCDPISEHNRLYWYRQTLGQGPEFLTYFQNEAQLEKSRLLSDRFSAERPKGSFSTLEIQRTEQGDSAMYLCASSLGTGWLKGTQYFGPGTRLLVL.

The chain combines TRBV13 with TRBJ1-6; possibly TRBD1 for D (5 bases). CDR1 and CDR2 (germline): PRHDT, FYEKMQ (reference sequence). The V gene lost 5 bases and the J gene lost 3 bases, with 11 bases spanning the gap. This CDR3 has 15 residues. The CDR3 DNA is TGTGCCAGCAGCCCCCAGGGTCTCTATAATTCACCCCTCCACTTT. Protein: CASSPQGLYNSPLHF.

The chain has TRBV29-1 and TRBJ1-1, with 10 bases that match TRBD1. Germline CDR1 reads SQVTM; CDR2 reads ANQGSEA. The V gene end was trimmed by 6 bases and the J gene end by 6 bases; junction bases not matched to a gene: 10. CDR3 size: 14 residues. CDR3 coding DNA: TGCAGCGTCGGACAGGGGGGAATTGGCGCTGAAGCTTTCTTT. Translation: CSVGQGGIGAEAFF. The whole variable domain, filled in from reference TRBV29-1 and TRBJ1-1, reads SAVISQKPSRDICQRGTSLTIQCQVDSQVTMMFWYRQQPGQSLTLIATANQGSEATYESGFVIDKFPISRPNLTFSTLTVSNMSPEDSSIYLCSVGQGGIGAEAFFGQGTRLTVV.

The rearrangement uses TRBV5-1 and TRBJ2-5; 7 bases agree with TRBD2. After removal of 0 bases from V and 2 bases from J, the junction contained 7 bases not matched to a gene. The V gene's germline CDR1 is SGHRS and CDR2 YFSETQ. This CDR3 is built from 16 residues. CDR3 in amino acids: CASSLATASGQETQYF. CDR3 nucleotide sequence: TGCGCCAGCAGCTTGGCCACGGCTAGCGGACAAGAGACCCAGTACTTC.

This clone was found a few times. The genes are TRBV30 and TRBJ1-1; no clear D. The CDR3 has 14 residues. V was pared by 4 bases and J by 11 bases, with 23 bases between. Germline V lookup: CDR1 GTSNPN, CDR2 SVGIG (reference sequence). In DNA, the CDR3 is TGTGCCTGGACCAACGGACTACGGGCCAAGTGGGCTTTCTTT. Residues: CAWTNGLRAKWAFF.

The gene calls are TRBV5-6 and TRBJ2-5, with 14 bases matching TRBD2. V shed 0 bases and J 5 bases; nucleotides not matched to a gene: 6. The CDR3 is 17 residues long. Germline CDR1 and CDR2: SGHDT and YYEEEE. DNA for the CDR3: TGTGCCAGCAGCTTGGTCGGGAGACTAGCGGGAGGGGAGACCCAGTACTTC. It specifies CASSLVGRLAGGETQYF.

The chain recombines TRBV19 with TRBJ1-1; a weak D match, TRBD1 (5 bases). CDR1 and CDR2 from the germline V gene are LNHDA and SQIVND (reference sequence). The CDR3 sequence is 14 residues long. The V gene lost 3 bases and the J gene lost 4 bases, with 12 bases spanning the gap. The CDR3 DNA sequence: TGTGCCAGTAGTATCCAGGGAATGGGCACTGAAGCTTTCTTT. It encodes CASSIQGMGTEAFF.

The chain recombines TRBV18 with TRBJ2-1; 7 positions agree with TRBD2. Germline CDR1 KGHSH, CDR2 LQKENI. Trimming took 1 base from V and 7 from J; bases not matched to a gene: 10. This CDR3 has 16 amino acids. The CDR3 nucleotides read TGTGCCAGCTCACCACTTGGGGCTAGCGGTACAAATGAGCAGTTCTTC. Its translation: CASSPLGASGTNEQFF.

In its sample, this clone was seen once. V usage is TRBV7-9 and J usage is TRBJ1-2; D remains ambiguous. V gave up 3 bases and J gave up 4 bases, with 12 bases separating them. The CDR3 contains 14 residues. Germline CDR1 and CDR2: SEHNR and FQNEAQ (reference sequence). The chain's CDR3 is CASSLGSDRYGYTF. CDR3 bases: TGTGCCAGCAGCTTGGGTTCAGACCGCTATGGCTACACCTTC.

This clone appeared a single time. V and J are TRBV18 and TRBJ2-1, with unresolved D. The CDR3 is made up of 15 amino acids. V shed 2 bases and J shed 5 bases, with 13 bases lying between them. Looked up from germline, CDR1 is KGHSH and CDR2 is LQKENI. CDR3 nucleotide sequence: TGTGCCAGCTCACCAGCCTCCGAGACAAACAATGAGCAGTTCTTC. Amino acids: CASSPASETNNEQFF.

The J gene is TRBJ1-5, the V gene TRBV19, with 10 nucleotides matching TRBD1. Losses at the gene ends were 5 bases for V and 13 bases for J; bases not matched to a gene: 14. The germline V gene has CDR1 LNHDA and CDR2 SQIVND (reference sequence). The CDR3 runs 15 residues. The CDR3 DNA reads as TGTGCCAGTAGTGTTCCGGGACAGGGGCCCCTACCGCAGCATTTT. It codes for CASSVPGQGPLPQHF.

The J gene is TRBJ2-7, the V gene TRBV5-1; 10 bases map to TRBD1. Germline V gives CDR1 SGHRS, CDR2 YFSETQ. The ends lost 0 bases at V and 6 bases at J; junction bases unmatched: 18. This CDR3 spans 19 amino acids. CDR3 in amino acids: CASSLGLVGYWDRGGEQYF. The CDR3 nucleotides read TGCGCCAGCAGCTTGGGACTAGTCGGGTATTGGGACAGGGGAGGCGAGCAGTACTTC.

This rearrangement joins TRBV5-1 to TRBJ2-1; D might be TRBD1 (6 bases). Germline values: CDR1 SGHRS, CDR2 YFSETQ. Trimming pared 2 bases from V and 5 bases from J, leaving 17 bases between. The CDR3 is 16 residues long. CDR3 region: CASSLGGASPHNEQFF. The CDR3 coding sequence is TGCGCCAGCAGCTTAGGGGGAGCCTCCCCCCACAATGAGCAGTTCTTC. Based on the CDR3 plus reference TRBV5-1 and TRBJ2-1, the full variable domain is KAGVTQTPRYLIKTRGQQVTLSCSPISGHRSVSWYQQTPGQGLQFLFEYFSETQRNKGNFPGRFSGRQFSNSRSEMNVSTLELGDSALYLCASSLGGASPHNEQFFGPGTRLTVL.

This chain uses TRBV6-5 with TRBJ2-1; 9 bases agree with TRBD1. Per the germline V gene, CDR1 is MNHEY and CDR2 is SVGAGI. This CDR3 has 15 residues. Germline trimming cut 10 bases from V and 4 bases from J; bases unmatched to any gene: 11. This CDR3 is CATQTGTGFYNEQFF. Here the CDR3 DNA reads TGTGCCACTCAAACCGGGACAGGGTTTTACAATGAGCAGTTCTTC.

The gene calls are TRBV9 and TRBJ1-5, with D possibly matching TRBD1 (6 bases). Germline values: CDR1 SGDLS, CDR2 YYNGEE. The CDR3 loop spans 14 amino acids. V was cut by 2 bases and J by 3 bases, with 9 bases left in between. CDR3 DNA: TGTGCCAGCAGCGTCTCAGGGGACAATCAGCCCCAGCATTTT. Translation: CASSVSGDNQPQHF.

The gene calls are TRBV5-4 and TRBJ2-3, with TRBD2 matching over 8 bases. The CDR3 spans 15 residues. Unmatched junction bases numbered 10, after V lost 4 bases and J lost 6 bases. Germline CDR1 is SGHNT and CDR2 is YYREEE (reference sequence). Written as DNA, the CDR3 is TGTGCCAGCAGCCTCTCTAGCGGGTGGGGGGATACGCAGTATTTT. Its translation: CASSLSSGWGDTQYF.

This clone was detected a few times. The chain has TRBV29-1 and TRBJ1-1; no clear D gene. The ends were cut back, 7 bases at V and 1 base at J, with 10 bases in the middle. CDR1 SQVTM and CDR2 ANQGSEA come from the germline V gene. CDR3 length: 12 amino acids. CDR3 nucleotide sequence: TGCAGCGCCGGACGTCCGAACACTGAAGCTTTCTTT. This gives the protein CSAGRPNTEAFF.

This clone was found once. The chain has TRBV23-1 and TRBJ2-6; no reliable D call. TRBV23-1 falls under the ORF class, with uncertain function. The ends were cut back, 4 bases at V and 2 bases at J, with 12 bases in the middle. The CDR3 runs 16 residues. For the CDR3, the DNA is TGCGCCAGCAGTCCACCCAGTACTACTGGGGCCAACGTCCTGACTTTC. The encoded protein is CASSPPSTTGANVLTF.

This clone showed up just once. The CDR3 here is CASSATEGTAYGYTF. For the CDR3, the DNA is TGCGCCAGCAGTGCCACAGAAGGGACAGCCTATGGCTACACCTTC. The gene calls are TRBV10-2 and TRBJ1-2; 7 bases agree with TRBD1. Germline CDR1 and CDR2: WSHSY and SAAADI. The trim removed 4 bases at V and 4 bases at J, leaving 9 bases unmatched. The CDR3 length is 15 residues.